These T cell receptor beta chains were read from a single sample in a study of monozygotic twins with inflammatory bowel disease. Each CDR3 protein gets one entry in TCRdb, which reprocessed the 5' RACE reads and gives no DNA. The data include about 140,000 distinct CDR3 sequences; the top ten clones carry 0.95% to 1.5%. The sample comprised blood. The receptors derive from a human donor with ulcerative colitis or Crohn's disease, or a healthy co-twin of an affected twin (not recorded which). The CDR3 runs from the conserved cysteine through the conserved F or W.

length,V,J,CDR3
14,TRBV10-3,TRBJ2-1,CAISGSSDRNEQFF
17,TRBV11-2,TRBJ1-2,CASSLDSFQGAHYGYTF
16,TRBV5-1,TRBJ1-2,CASSGVSEFVNYGYTF
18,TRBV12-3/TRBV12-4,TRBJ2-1,CASSPGLAGGSSYNEQFF
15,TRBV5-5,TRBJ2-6,CASSLHYSGANVLTF
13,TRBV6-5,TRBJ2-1,CASSWAGDNEQFF
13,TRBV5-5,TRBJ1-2,CASSLQGFSGYTF
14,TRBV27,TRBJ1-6,CASSPLGYNSPLHF
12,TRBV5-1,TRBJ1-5,CASSLVQQPQHF
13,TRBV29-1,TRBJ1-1,CSVEVGVHTEAFF
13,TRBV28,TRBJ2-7,CASSLYGGYEQYF
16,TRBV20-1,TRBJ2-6,CSASPGLDSGANVLTF
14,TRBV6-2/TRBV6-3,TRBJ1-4,CASSPDGRDEKLFF
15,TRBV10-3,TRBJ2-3,CAIGPAGGSTDTQYF
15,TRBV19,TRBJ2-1,CASSIGQGGRNEQFF
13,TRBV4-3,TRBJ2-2,CASSQGFTGELFF
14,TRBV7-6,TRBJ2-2,CASSPAPGVGELFF
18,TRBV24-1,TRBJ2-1,CATSETSGTSLTYNEQFF
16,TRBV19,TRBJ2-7,CASSAPGTESSYEQYF
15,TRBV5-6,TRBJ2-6,CASSLYVSGANVLTF
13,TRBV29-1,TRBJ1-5,CSVRTGSWQPQHF
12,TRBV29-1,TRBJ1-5,CSVEGYGEPQHF
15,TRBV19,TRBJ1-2,CASSRRSDANYGYTF
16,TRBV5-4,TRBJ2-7,CASSAGGTGGPYEQYF
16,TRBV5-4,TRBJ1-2,CASSLVGGQTNYGYTF
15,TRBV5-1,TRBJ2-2,CASSLSRFNTGELFF
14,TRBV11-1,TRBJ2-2,CASSLEGPTGELFF
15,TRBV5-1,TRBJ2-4,CASSGGTGGWTFQYF
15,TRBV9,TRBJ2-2,CASSTLLGNTGELFF
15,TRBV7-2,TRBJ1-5,CASSPETTSNQPQHF
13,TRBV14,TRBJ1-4,CASSRLVSEKLFF
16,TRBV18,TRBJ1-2,CASSPVRGGSSYGYTF
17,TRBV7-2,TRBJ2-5,CASSSWALAGVQETQYF
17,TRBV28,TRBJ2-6,CASSWTRRLSGANVLTF
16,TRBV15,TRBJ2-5,CATSKRGQAFQETQYF
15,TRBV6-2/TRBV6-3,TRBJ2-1,CASSLYVRGYNEQFF
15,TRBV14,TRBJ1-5,CASSQGQGAGQPQHF
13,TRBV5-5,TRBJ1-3,CASTLMAGNTIYF
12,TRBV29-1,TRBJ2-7,CSVDQGAFEQYF
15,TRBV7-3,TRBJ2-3,CASSSGQGAADTQYF
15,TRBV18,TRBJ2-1,CASSPETGVAGEQFF
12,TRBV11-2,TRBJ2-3,CAGSLGTDTQHF
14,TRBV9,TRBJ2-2,CASGSSGYTGELFF
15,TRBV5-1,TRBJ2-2,CASKGLQLNTGELFF
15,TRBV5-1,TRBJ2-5,CASSLNLATQETQYF
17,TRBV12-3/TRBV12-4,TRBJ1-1,CASSLEAGGTGGTEAFF
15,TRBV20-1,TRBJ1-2,CSASTVQVSRYGYTF
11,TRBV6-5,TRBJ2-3,CASQRADTQYF
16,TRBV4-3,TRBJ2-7,CASSQDLSGSSYEQYF
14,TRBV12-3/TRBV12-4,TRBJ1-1,CASSSLPGLIEAFF
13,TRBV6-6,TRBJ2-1,CASTPTGRNEQFF
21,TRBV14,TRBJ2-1,CASSQDIVRGLEREGLNEQFF
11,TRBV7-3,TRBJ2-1,CASSGGNEQFF
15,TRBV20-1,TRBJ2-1,CSARAGTSGYNEQFF
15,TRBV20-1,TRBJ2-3,CSASPSGRLSDTQYF
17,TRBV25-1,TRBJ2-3,CASSENPTSGRRDTQYF
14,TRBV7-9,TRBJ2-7,CAIQGRRTRYEQYF
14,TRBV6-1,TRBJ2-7,CASSFFDRLYEQYF
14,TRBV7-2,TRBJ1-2,CASSPATVENGYTF
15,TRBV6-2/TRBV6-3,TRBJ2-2,CASSWAGSNTGELFF